The rows below give T cell receptor beta chains drawn from one sample of a study of blood T cell repertoires in COVID-19. Clones were sequenced by immunoSEQ multiplex PCR, and TCRdb holds only the in-frame ones, with some missing. The sample lists some 300,000 clones, 89% occurring once. The specimen was PBMCs or T cells enriched from blood (not recorded which). All receptors come from a woman under 40 who had recovered from COVID-19. Each CDR3 is given with its conserved first and last residue. Fields, in order: J gene, D gene, V gene, clone size, CDR3 protein, CDR3 DNA. The D gene is left open where the match is weak. Size is stated for part of the rows, as once, few or many counts, or as a class when the clone is expanded.

J: TRBJ1-1
D: NA
V: TRBV6-2/TRBV6-3
size: NA
CDR3: CASSLFSLNTEAFF
DNA: TGTGCCAGCAGTCTTTTCTCTTTGAACACTGAAGCTTTCTTT

J: TRBJ1-5
D: NA
V: TRBV28
size: NA
CDR3: CASSPRFQPQHF
DNA: TGTGCCAGCAGTCCCCGGTTTCAGCCCCAGCATTTT

J: TRBJ2-1
D: TRBD1
V: TRBV19
size: once
CDR3: CASSSQGILLGEQFF
DNA: TGTGCCAGTAGCTCACAGGGGATTTTACTCGGTGAGCAGTTCTTC

J: TRBJ1-1
D: NA
V: TRBV28
size: NA
CDR3: CASSPRQGTLTEAFF
DNA: TGTGCCAGCAGCCCTCGTCAGGGGACCCTCACTGAAGCTTTCTTT

J: TRBJ2-6
D: TRBD1
V: TRBV10-3
size: NA
CDR3: CAITGGGGANVLTF
DNA: TGTGCCATCACAGGGGGTGGGGGCGCCAACGTCCTGACTTTC

J: TRBJ1-1
D: NA
V: TRBV28
size: NA
CDR3: CASRTVRPVKRTIRDTEAFF
DNA: TGTGCCAGCCGGACGGTCAGGCCTGTGAAACGGACAATTCGTGACACTGAAGCTTTCTTT

J: TRBJ2-2
D: NA
V: TRBV19
size: NA
CDR3: CASSRRREGTGELFF
DNA: TGTGCCAGTAGTCGGAGGAGGGAAGGCACCGGGGAGCTGTTTTTT

J: TRBJ2-3
D: NA
V: TRBV7-3
size: NA
CDR3: CASSFVGGSTDTQYF
DNA: TGTGCCAGCAGCTTTGTTGGCGGGAGCACAGATACGCAGTATTTT

J: TRBJ2-2
D: TRBD1
V: TRBV4-1
size: NA
CDR3: CASKSFHARTGATGELFF
DNA: TGCGCCAGCAAGTCATTCCATGCCAGGACAGGGGCCACCGGGGAGCTGTTTTTT

J: TRBJ2-7
D: TRBD2
V: TRBV3-1/TRBV3-2
size: NA
CDR3: CASSQDFREVGYEQYF
DNA: TGTGCCAGCAGCCAAGACTTCCGGGAGGTCGGTTACGAGCAGTACTTC

J: TRBJ2-7
D: TRBD1
V: TRBV6-5
size: NA
CDR3: CASSFGQGNVGQYF
DNA: TGTGCCAGCAGTTTTGGACAGGGGAATGTGGGGCAGTACTTC

J: TRBJ2-1
D: TRBD2
V: TRBV29-1
size: NA
CDR3: CSVEDLPSGYSYNEQFF
DNA: TGCAGCGTTGAAGATTTACCTAGCGGGTACTCCTACAATGAGCAGTTCTTC

J: TRBJ2-7
D: TRBD2
V: TRBV11-2
size: NA
CDR3: CASSSVAGDGYEQYF
DNA: TGTGCCAGCAGCTCCGTAGCGGGAGACGGGTACGAGCAGTACTTC

J: TRBJ1-2
D: NA
V: TRBV5-5
size: NA
CDR3: CASSSDLAGGRGYTF
DNA: TGTGCCAGCAGCTCCGATCTAGCGGGGGGGCGTGGCTACACCTTC

J: TRBJ2-3
D: TRBD1
V: TRBV5-1
size: NA
CDR3: CASSADRGRMSTDTQYF
DNA: TGCGCCAGCAGCGCGGACAGGGGACGGATGAGCACAGATACGCAGTATTTT

J: TRBJ2-1
D: TRBD2
V: TRBV28
size: NA
CDR3: CASSLGTRLIEQFF
DNA: TGTGCCAGCAGTTTGGGGACTAGGTTGATCGAGCAGTTCTTC

J: TRBJ1-1
D: TRBD1
V: TRBV19
size: NA
CDR3: CASSIRQGADTEAFF
DNA: TGTGCCAGTAGTATACGTCAGGGGGCGGACACTGAAGCTTTCTTT

J: TRBJ2-5
D: TRBD1
V: TRBV18
size: NA
CDR3: CASSLGTVETQYF
DNA: TGTGCCAGCTCACTTGGGACAGTAGAGACCCAGTACTTC

J: TRBJ2-2
D: NA
V: TRBV11-2
size: NA
CDR3: CACRGYDTGELFF
DNA: TGTGCCTGTAGGGGCTACGACACCGGGGAGCTGTTTTTT

J: TRBJ2-7
D: TRBD2
V: TRBV4-2
size: NA
CDR3: CASSRGLAGELAYEQYF
DNA: TGTGCCAGCAGCCGGGGACTAGCGGGAGAGCTCGCCTACGAGCAGTACTTC

J: TRBJ2-7
D: NA
V: TRBV30
size: NA
CDR3: CAWSTPGTYEQYF
DNA: TGTGCCTGGAGTACCCCGGGGACCTACGAGCAGTACTTC

J: TRBJ2-3
D: NA
V: TRBV20-1
size: NA
CDR3: CSASLASGTDTQYF
DNA: TGCAGTGCTAGTCTAGCCTCCGGCACAGATACGCAGTATTTT

J: TRBJ1-1
D: NA
V: TRBV11-2
size: NA
CDR3: CASSLGQSYTEAFF
DNA: TGTGCCAGCAGCTTGGGGCAGAGCTACACTGAAGCTTTCTTT

J: TRBJ2-7
D: TRBD1
V: TRBV6-5
size: NA
CDR3: CASSPAGTGFDEQYF
DNA: TGTGCCAGCAGTCCGGCCGGGACAGGGTTCGACGAGCAGTACTTC

J: TRBJ1-6
D: TRBD1
V: TRBV9
size: NA
CDR3: CASSQQTGGNSPLHF
DNA: TGTGCCAGCAGCCAACAGACAGGGGGGAATTCACCCCTCCACTTT

J: TRBJ1-1
D: NA
V: TRBV28
size: NA
CDR3: CASSSVGASDTEAFF
DNA: TGTGCCAGCAGCTCTGTGGGGGCCTCAGACACTGAAGCTTTCTTT

J: TRBJ2-2
D: NA
V: TRBV4-3
size: NA
CDR3: CASSHKQGRGDTGELFF
DNA: TGCGCCAGCAGCCATAAACAGGGAAGAGGGGACACCGGGGAGCTGTTTTTT

J: TRBJ2-1
D: NA
V: TRBV19
size: NA
CDR3: CASSIGWDIHNEQFF
DNA: TGTGCCAGTAGTATAGGATGGGACATACACAATGAGCAGTTCTTC